Described below is a single TCR beta chain sequence and its context. Its antigen remains undetermined. The input lacks base qualities; no much larger clone sits a single base away. Its CDR3 holds 14 amino acids, cysteine through phenylalanine. Only the CDR3 region is kept as DNA, spanning 42 bases read in frame from base 1. Relative to germline, V is 4 bases shorter and J is 4 bases shorter, with 13 bases between their ends. Via the germline V gene, CDR1 is SNHLY and CDR2 FYNNEI. Sample time point, as interpreted from the label and publication: cycle 1 day 1 (C1D1), immediately before nivolumab initiation. Relapse after autologous stem cell transplantation had occurred in all trial patients, and cohorts A, B and C were distinguished by prior brentuximab vedotin exposure. The trial cohort comprised roughly 50 patients with relapsed/refractory classical Hodgkin lymphoma whose best overall responses were complete response, partial response or progressive disease. Single-agent nivolumab was administered to trial patients in the multi-cohort phase II CheckMate 205 trial. An independent review committee assessed best overall response by applying the 2007 International Working Group response criteria. Trial PBMCs were obtained immediately prior to nivolumab initiation (C1D1) and on therapy at cycle 2 day 1 and cycle 4 day 1. Peripheral blood was collected in 8 mL Vacutainer Cell Preparation Tubes, from which PBMCs were isolated by centrifugation and then cryopreserved.

The source of the sample is a study of PD-1 blockade in classical Hodgkin lymphoma (dated by TCRdb to between 2020 and 2021). Turning to the overall study: Nivolumab dosing was 3 mg/kg intravenously every 2 weeks, continuing until either disease progression or unacceptable toxicity. The study used TCR beta sequencing and CyTOF to define a peripheral blood immune signature of response to PD-1 blockade in classical Hodgkin lymphoma. Results the study describes overall, beyond this receptor: Baseline diversity similar to that of newly diagnosed patients was observed in trial patients achieving complete response, whereas significantly lower diversity was observed in partial responders and progressors. Baseline TCR diversity was reported to be lower in newly diagnosed patients than in healthy donors and to be lower still in relapsed/refractory patients. A significant rise by C4D1 was seen in CD4+ but not CD8+ TCR diversity (p=0.0027 vs p=0.16), with the rise being most apparent in complete responders (p=0.02). Lower diversity was observed in patients in whom nivolumab was started less than 1 year after ASCT, and these patients were excluded from later analyses so that confounding by immune reconstitution would be avoided. The study was restricted to a single clinical trial cohort, and the causes of repertoire differences, possibly disease activity or prior therapy, were left undefined.

The Qiagen DNeasy kit was used to extract genomic DNA both from unsorted PBMCs and from the negatively selected CD4+ and CD8+ fractions. Amplification of TCR beta CDR3 regions was done by immunoSEQ multiplex PCR with primers that anneal to V and J segments. A synthetic immune receptor repertoire was used to minimize amplification bias, and any residual bias was removed computationally once sequencing was done. The original methods were these. Custom Python scripts were used to quantify repertoire diversity as the Shannon entropy index. The unsorted, CD4+ and CD8+ repertoires were each analyzed separately, with the exception of combined analyses, where CD4+ and CD8+ sequences were merged in silico. A clone counted as expanded when the clone's frequency after treatment rose at least 2-fold relative to C1D1, and clones undetected at baseline were given a pseudocount of 0.5. Singleton clones were defined as clones with 0 or 1 copy at C1D1, and non-singleton clones were defined as clones with 2 or more copies. By matching protein sequences in sorted samples from the same patient, clones expanded in unsorted samples were annotated as CD4+, CD8+ or unknown. Wilcoxon tests were applied to paired samples to test diversity changes from C1D1 to C4D1. TCRdb retrieved this table from immuneACCESS and kept in-frame rearrangements only. Not all clones are present; in checked studies, unresolved V genes account for under half, and no reason is known for the remainder. That table supplies the V and J calls and clone size; D and trimming were determined from the DNA. The sample profile shows around 96,000 clones; 75% to 90% of them were found once. Of the sample, 12% is held by the ten largest clones.

The TCR was taken from a human donor with classical Hodgkin lymphoma. The sequencing used peripheral blood mononuclear cells (PBMCs), collected at baseline. Here the chain combines TRBV2 and TRBJ2-5; TRBD1 could be the D gene, as 6 bases match. The sequence in DNA is TGTGCCAGCAGTGCCGGGACACTCGTAGAGACCCAGTACTTC. This is translated as CASSAGTLVETQYF.